This T cell receptor (beta chain) comes out of a study of human T cells and chemical hapten exposure. Study at large: The study traced per-sample TCR yield variation mainly to small differences in pooled library volumes.

This clonotype was counted many times. This sample's time point: pre-sensitization, week 0. The treatment: therapeutic diphenylcyclopropenone sensitization with weekly scalp DPC. V was shortened by 9 bases and J by 0 bases, with 13 bases between the two germline ends. There are 14 residues in the CDR3. The germline V gene encodes CDR1 SGHTA and CDR2 FQGTGA. TCRdb re-analysed the RACE reads in MiXCR, keeping a single row per CDR3 protein. This table holds roughly 40,000 distinct CDR3 sequences, 12% found once. The chain employs TRBV7-3 and TRBJ2-3; a weak D match, TRBD2 (6 bases). Specimen: whole blood, collected in connection with sensitization to the hapten diphenylcyclopropenone (DPC). The receptor was isolated from a woman aged 25 to 39 with alopecia areata. Some clones in this sample may be carry-over from other donors' samples. The CDR3 coding sequence is TGTGCCAGTAGCCCCAGCGGGAGCACAGATACGCAGTATTTT. As protein: CASSPSGSTDTQYF. Full variable domain (missing parts from reference TRBV7-3 and TRBJ2-3): GAGVSQTPSNKVTEKGKYVELRCDPISGHTALYWYRQSLGQGPEFLIYFQGTGAADDSGLPNDRFFAVRPEGSVSTLKIQRTERGDSAVYLCASSPSGSTDTQYFGPGTRLTVL.